The following is a T cell receptor beta chain sequence with its context. Treatment-naive patients with stable or active relapsing-remitting disease served as multiple sclerosis controls. TEMRA cells were FACS-enriched and CD8+ and CD4+ T cells negatively isolated. Trimming removed 6 bases at V and 5 bases at J, with 13 bases between. The CDR3 covers 14 residues. Germline V gene lookup returns CDR1 SNHLY and CDR2 FYNNEI. This sample is drawn from a study of CD8 T cells in Susac syndrome. Random-hexamer reverse transcription was applied to roughly 0.5 to 1 ug RNA. The method of amplification for TCR beta CDR3 was immunoSEQ multiplex PCR, covering 54 Vbeta and 13 Jbeta. TCRdb re-derived calls from the immunoSEQ multiplex PCR reads in MiXCR, one entry per CDR3 protein. Of approximately 220,000 distinct CDR3 sequences listed, more than 85% were seen once; the top ten hold around 0.08%.

The sample comprised CD4+ T cells from PBMCs. This chain joins TRBV2 and TRBJ2-2; a weak D match, TRBD2 (6 bases). This clonotype originated in a human donor with multiple sclerosis. CDR3 coding DNA: TGTGCCAGCAGCCGGGACTCGGGGACCGGGGAGCTGTTTTTT. This sequence encodes CASSRDSGTGELFF.